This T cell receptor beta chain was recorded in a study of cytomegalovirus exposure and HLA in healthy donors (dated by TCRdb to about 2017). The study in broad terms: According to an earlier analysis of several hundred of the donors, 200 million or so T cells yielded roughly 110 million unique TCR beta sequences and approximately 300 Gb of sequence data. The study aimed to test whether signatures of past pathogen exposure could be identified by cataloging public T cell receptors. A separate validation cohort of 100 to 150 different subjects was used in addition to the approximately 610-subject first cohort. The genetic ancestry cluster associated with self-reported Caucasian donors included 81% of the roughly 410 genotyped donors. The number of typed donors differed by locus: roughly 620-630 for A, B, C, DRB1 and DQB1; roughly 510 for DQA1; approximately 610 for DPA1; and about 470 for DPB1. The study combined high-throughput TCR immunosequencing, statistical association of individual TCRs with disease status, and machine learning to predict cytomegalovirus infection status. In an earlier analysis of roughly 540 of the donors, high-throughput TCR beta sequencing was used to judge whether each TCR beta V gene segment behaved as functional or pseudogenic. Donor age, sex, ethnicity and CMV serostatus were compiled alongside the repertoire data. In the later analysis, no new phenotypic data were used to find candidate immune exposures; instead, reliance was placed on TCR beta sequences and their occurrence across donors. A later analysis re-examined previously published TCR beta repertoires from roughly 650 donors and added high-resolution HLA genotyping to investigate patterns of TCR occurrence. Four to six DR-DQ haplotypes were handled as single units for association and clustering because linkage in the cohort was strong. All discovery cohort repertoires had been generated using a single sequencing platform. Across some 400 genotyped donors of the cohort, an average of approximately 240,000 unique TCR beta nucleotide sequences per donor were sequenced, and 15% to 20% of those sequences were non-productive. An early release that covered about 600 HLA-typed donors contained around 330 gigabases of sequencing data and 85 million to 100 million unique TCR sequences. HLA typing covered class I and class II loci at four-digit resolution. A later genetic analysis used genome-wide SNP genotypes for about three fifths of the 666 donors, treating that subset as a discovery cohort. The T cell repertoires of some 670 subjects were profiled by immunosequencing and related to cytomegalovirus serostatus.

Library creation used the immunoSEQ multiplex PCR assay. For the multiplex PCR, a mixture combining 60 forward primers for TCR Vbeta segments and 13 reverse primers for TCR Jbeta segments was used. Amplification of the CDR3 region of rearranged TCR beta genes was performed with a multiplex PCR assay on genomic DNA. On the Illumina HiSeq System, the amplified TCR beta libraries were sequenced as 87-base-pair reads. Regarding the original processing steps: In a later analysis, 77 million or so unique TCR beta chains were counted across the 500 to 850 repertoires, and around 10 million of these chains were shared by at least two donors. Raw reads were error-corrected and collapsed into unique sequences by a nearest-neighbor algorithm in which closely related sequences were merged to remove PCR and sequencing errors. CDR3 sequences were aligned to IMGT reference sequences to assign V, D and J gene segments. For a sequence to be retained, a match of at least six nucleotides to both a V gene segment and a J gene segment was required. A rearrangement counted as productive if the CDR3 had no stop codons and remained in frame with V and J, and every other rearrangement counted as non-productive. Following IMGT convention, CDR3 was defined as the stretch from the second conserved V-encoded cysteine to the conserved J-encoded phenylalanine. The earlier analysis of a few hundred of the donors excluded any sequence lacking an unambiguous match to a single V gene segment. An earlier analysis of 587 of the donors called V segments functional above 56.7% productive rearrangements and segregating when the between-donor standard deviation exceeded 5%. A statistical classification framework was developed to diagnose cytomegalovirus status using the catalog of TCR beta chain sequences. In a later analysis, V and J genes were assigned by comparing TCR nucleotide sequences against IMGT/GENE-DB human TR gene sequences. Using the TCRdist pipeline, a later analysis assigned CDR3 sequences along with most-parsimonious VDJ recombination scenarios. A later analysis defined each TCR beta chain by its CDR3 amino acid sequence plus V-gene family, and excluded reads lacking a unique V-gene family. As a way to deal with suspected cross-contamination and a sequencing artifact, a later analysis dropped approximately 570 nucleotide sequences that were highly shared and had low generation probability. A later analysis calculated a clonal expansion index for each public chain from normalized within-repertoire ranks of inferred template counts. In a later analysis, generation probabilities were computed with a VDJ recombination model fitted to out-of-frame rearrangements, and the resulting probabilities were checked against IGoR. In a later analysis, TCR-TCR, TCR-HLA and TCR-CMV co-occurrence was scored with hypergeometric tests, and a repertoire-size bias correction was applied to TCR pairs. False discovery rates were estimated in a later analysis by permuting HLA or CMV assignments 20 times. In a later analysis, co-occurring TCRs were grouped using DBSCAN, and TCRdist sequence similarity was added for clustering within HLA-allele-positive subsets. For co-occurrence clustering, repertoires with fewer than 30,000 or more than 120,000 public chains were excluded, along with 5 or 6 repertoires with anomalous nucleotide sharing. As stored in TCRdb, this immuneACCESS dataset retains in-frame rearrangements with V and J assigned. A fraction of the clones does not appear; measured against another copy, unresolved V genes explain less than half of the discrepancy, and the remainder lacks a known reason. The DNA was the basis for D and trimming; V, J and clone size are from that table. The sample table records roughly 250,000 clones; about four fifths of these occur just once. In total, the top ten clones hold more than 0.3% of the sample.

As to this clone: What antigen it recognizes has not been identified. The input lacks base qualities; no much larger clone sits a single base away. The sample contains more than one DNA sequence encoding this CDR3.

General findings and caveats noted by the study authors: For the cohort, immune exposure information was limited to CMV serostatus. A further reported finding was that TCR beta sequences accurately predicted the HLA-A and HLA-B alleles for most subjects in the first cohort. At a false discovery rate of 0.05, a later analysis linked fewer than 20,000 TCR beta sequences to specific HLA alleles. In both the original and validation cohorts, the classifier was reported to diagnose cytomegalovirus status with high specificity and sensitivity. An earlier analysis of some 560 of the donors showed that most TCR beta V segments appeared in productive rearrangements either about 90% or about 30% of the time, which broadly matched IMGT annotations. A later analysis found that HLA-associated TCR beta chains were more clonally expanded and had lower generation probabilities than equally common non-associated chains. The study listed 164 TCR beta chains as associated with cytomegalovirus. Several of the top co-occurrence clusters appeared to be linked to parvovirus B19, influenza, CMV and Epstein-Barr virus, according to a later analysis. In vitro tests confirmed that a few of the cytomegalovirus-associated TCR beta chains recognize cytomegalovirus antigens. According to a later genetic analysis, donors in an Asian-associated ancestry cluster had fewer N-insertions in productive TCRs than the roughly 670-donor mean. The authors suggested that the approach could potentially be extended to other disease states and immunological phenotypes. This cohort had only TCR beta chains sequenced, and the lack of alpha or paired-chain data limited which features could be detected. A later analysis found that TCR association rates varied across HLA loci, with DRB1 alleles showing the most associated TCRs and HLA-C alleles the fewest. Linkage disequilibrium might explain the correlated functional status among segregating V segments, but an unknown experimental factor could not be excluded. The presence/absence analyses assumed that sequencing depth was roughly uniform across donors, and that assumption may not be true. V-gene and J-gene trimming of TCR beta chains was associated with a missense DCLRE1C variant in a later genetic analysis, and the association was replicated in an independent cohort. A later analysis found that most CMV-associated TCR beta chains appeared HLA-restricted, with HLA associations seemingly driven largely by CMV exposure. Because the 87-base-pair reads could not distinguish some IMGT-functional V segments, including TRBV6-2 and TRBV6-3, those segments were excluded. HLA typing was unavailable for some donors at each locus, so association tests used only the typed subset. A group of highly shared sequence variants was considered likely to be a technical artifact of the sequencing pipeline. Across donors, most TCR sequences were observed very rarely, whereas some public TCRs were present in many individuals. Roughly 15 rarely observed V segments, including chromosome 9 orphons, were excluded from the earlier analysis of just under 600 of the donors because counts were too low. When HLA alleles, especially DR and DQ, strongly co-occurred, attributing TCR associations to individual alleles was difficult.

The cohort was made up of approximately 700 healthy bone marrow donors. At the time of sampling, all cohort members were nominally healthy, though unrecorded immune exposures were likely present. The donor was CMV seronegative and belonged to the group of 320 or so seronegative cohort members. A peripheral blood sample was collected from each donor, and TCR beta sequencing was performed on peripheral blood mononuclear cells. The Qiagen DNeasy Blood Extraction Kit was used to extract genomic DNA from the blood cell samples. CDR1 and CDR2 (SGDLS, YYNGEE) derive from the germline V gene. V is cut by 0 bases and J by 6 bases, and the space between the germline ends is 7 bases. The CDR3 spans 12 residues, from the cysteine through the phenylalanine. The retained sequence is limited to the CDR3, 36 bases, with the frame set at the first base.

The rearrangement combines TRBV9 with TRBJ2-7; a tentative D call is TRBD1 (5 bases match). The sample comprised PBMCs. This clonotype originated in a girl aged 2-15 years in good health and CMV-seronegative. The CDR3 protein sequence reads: CASSVGGGEQYF. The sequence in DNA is TGTGCCAGCAGCGTAGGGGGCGGCGAGCAGTACTTC.